This T cell receptor (beta chain) is drawn from a study of T cell changes during pregnancy in multiple sclerosis. Assay used: immunoSEQ multiplex PCR; TCRdb lists only in-frame clones, some missing. The sample includes about 83,000 clones, roughly 96% seen only once; the top ten take about 1.2%. The CDR3 totals 14 residues. The V gene end was trimmed by 6 bases and the J gene end by 3 bases; junction bases not matched to a gene: 6. The germline CDR1 and CDR2 sequences are LNHDA and SQIVND (reference sequence). The rearrangement joins TRBV19 to TRBJ2-7, with TRBD2 matching over 9 bases. The receptor's source is a female donor with multiple sclerosis, enrolled in a pregnancy study. This material consisted of peripheral blood, taken in the second trimester of pregnancy. The CDR3: CASSLGLARYEQYF. CDR3 bases: TGTGCCAGTAGCCTGGGACTAGCTCGCTACGAGCAGTACTTC.